A single sample gave rise to the 31 T cell receptor beta chains below, sequenced in a study of T cells in Graves' hyperthyroidism and ophthalmopathy. The CDR3 regions of TCR beta were amplified from RNA transcripts. The HTBI primer set served for first-round RT-PCR of the TCR CDR3. Using its own MiXCR run on the multiplex PCR reads, TCRdb lists one record per CDR3 protein. Found here are around 800,000 distinct CDR3 sequences, about 38% of them singletons; the top ten hold approximately 8.7%. The material sequenced was blood. These receptors came from a man between 18 and 35 years old with Graves' hyperthyroidism.

Ten or more counts support this clonotype. The rearrangement uses TRBV2 and TRBJ2-5; D perhaps matches TRBD1 (5 bases). Germline CDR1 reads SNHLY; CDR2 reads FYNNEI. There are 12 residues in the CDR3. V was cut by 7 bases and J by 0 bases, with 6 bases left in between. The CDR3 DNA is TGTGCCAGCAAACAGGACCAAGAGACCCAGTACTTC. Amino acids: CASKQDQETQYF.

This clonotype was observed once. At one end the junction does not follow the germline gene, possibly because of a read error. The chain couples TRBV7-2 to TRBJ2-5; possible D gene TRBD1, 5 bases. The CDR3 contains 14 residues. Germline CDR1 is SGHTA and CDR2 is FQGNSA. CDR3 bases: TGCGCCAGCAGCCAACAGGAGCTCCAAGAGACCCAGTACTTC. Translation: CASSQQELQETQYF.

The table lists this clonotype with many counts. The V gene is TRBV7-9, the J gene TRBJ2-5; no definite D call. V was trimmed by 1 base and J by 5 bases, leaving 11 bases between them. This CDR3 region has 14 residues. CDR1 is SEHNR and CDR2 is FQNEAQ in the germline V gene (reference sequence). The CDR3 nucleotides are TGTGCCAGCAGCTTAGGGCTTAGCCATGAGACCCAGTACTTC. Protein sequence: CASSLGLSHETQYF. The entire variable domain, with the rest obtained from reference TRBV7-9 and TRBJ2-5, is as follows: DTGVSQNPRHKITKRGQNVTFRCDPISEHNRLYWYRQTLGQGPEFLTYFQNEAQLEKSRLLSDRFSAERPKGSFSTLEIQRTEQGDSAMYLCASSLGLSHETQYFGPGTRLLVL.

This clonotype was counted many times. The chain combines TRBV2 with TRBJ1-1, with D possibly TRBD1 on 6 matching bases. The length of the CDR3 is 14 residues. Looked up from germline, CDR1 is SNHLY and CDR2 is FYNNEI. V was shortened by 3 bases and J by 2 bases, with 10 bases between the two germline ends. CDR3: CASSEQGTNTEAFF. The CDR3 DNA follows: TGTGCCAGCAGTGAGCAGGGGACTAACACTGAAGCTTTCTTT.

The sample holds a few counts of this clonotype. This sequence joins TRBV5-5 and TRBJ1-2; tentative D call: TRBD1 (6 bases). This CDR3 is built from 14 residues. Germline lookup yields CDR1 SGHKS and CDR2 YYEKEE (reference sequence). The ends were cut back, 4 bases at V and 3 bases at J, with 13 bases in the middle. The DNA of the CDR3 is TGTGCCAGCAGCCATACCCCAGGGGACTATGGCTACACCTTC. Translating gives CASSHTPGDYGYTF.

This clonotype was counted only a few times. The chain joins TRBV12-3 or TRBV12-4 to TRBJ1-5; D uncertain. Between the trimmed V and J ends, which lost 5 bases and 4 bases, there was a span of 18 bases. The CDR3 sequence is 16 residues long. CDR3 residues: CASSVLRNSLNQPQHF. CDR3 sequence (DNA): TGTGCCAGCAGTGTCTTAAGGAATTCTCTTAATCAGCCCCAGCATTTT.

This clonotype was recorded at least ten times. This chain joins TRBV25-1 and TRBJ2-2; 7 bases are a match to TRBD1. Germline CDR1 and CDR2: MGHDK and SYGVNS. V gave up 6 bases and J gave up 3 bases; unmatched junction bases: 4. The CDR3 spans 14 residues. The CDR3 protein is CASSVTGDTGELFF. DNA of the CDR3: TGTGCCAGCAGCGTTACAGGGGACACCGGGGAGCTGTTTTTT. The whole variable domain, remainder taken from reference TRBV25-1 and TRBJ2-2, is EADIYQTPRYLVIGTGKKITLECSQTMGHDKMYWYQQDPGMELHLIHYSYGVNSTEKGDLSSESTVSRIRTEHFPLTLESARPSHTSQYLCASSVTGDTGELFFGEGSRLTVL.

This clonotype has a count of ten or more. The rearrangement joins TRBV15 to TRBJ2-7; no reliable D call. This CDR3 region has 13 residues. CDR1 is LNHNV, CDR2 YYDKDF, per germline (reference sequence). V was clipped by 0 bases and J by 7 bases, with 10 bases between them. CDR3 in amino acids: CATSRDSRSEQYF. CDR3 nucleotides: TGTGCCACCAGCAGAGATAGTCGCAGTGAGCAGTACTTC.

For this clonotype: A read error is possible here, since a much larger clone lies one base away. The rearrangement joins TRBV24-1 to TRBJ2-7; possibly TRBD1 for D (6 bases). CDR1 is KGHDR and CDR2 is SFDVKD in the germline V gene. V dropped 3 bases and J dropped 1 base, with 9 bases sitting between them. This CDR3 comprises 14 residues. The CDR3 DNA follows: TGTGCCACCAGTGATCCAGGACAGTCCTACGAGCAGTACTTC. Its protein product is CATSDPGQSYEQYF.

This clonotype has a handful of counts. CDR3 in amino acids: CASSPGVVNTEAFF. The DNA for the CDR3 is TGTGCCAGCAGCCCGGGGGTGGTGAACACTGAAGCTTTCTTT. The chain uses TRBV12-3 or TRBV12-4 and TRBJ1-1; perhaps TRBD1 as D (5 bases). V was trimmed by 6 bases and J by 0 bases, leaving 11 bases between them. The CDR3 consists of 14 residues.

In its sample, this clonotype was seen a few times. The chain combines TRBV4-3 with TRBJ2-2; D gene ambiguous. Germline V gives CDR1 LGHNA, CDR2 YSLEER. The CDR3 spans 14 residues. The V end lost 3 bases, the J end lost 3 bases, and 8 bases lay between the germline ends. The CDR3 sequence: CASSQLVDTGELFF. The CDR3 region has the DNA TGCGCCAGCAGCCAGTTAGTAGACACCGGGGAGCTGTTTTTT.

This clonotype was detected only a few times. The V call is TRBV7-9, the J call TRBJ1-1, with D perhaps matching TRBD1 (5 bases). CDR1 is SEHNR and CDR2 is FQNEAQ in the germline V gene (reference sequence). Trimming pared 2 bases from V and 5 bases from J, leaving 9 bases between. There are 13 residues in the CDR3. CDR3 nucleotides: TGTGCCAGCAGCTTAACCAGGGAAACTGAAGCTTTCTTT. Protein sequence: CASSLTRETEAFF. Complete variable domain (other parts from reference TRBV7-9 and TRBJ1-1): DTGVSQNPRHKITKRGQNVTFRCDPISEHNRLYWYRQTLGQGPEFLTYFQNEAQLEKSRLLSDRFSAERPKGSFSTLEIQRTEQGDSAMYLCASSLTRETEAFFGQGTRLTVV.

V is TRBV11-2 and J is TRBJ2-7; D gene uncertain. Trimming cost V 0 bases and J 3 bases, with 12 bases left between them. Germline V lookup: CDR1 SGHAT, CDR2 FQNNGV. The CDR3 consists of 15 residues. In DNA, the CDR3 is TGTGCCAGCAGCTTAGAGCTTGGTACGGACTACGAGCAGTACTTC. This encodes CASSLELGTDYEQYF.

This clonotype was observed at least ten times. V gene TRBV19 combines with J gene TRBJ2-5; TRBD2 might be the D (7 bases). The CDR3 totals 13 residues. V was cut by 7 bases and J by 3 bases, with 12 bases left in between. Germline assignment: CDR1 LNHDA and CDR2 SQIVND (reference sequence). CDR3 sequence: CASKGGGEETQYF. DNA for the CDR3: TGTGCCAGTAAAGGGGGAGGGGAAGAGACCCAGTACTTC. Supplemented by reference TRBV19 and TRBJ2-5, the full variable domain reads DGGITQSPKYLFRKEGQNVTLSCEQNLNHDAMYWYRQDPGQGLRLIYYSQIVNDFQKGDIAEGYSVSREKKESFPLTVTSAQKNPTAFYLCASKGGGEETQYFGPGTRLLVL.

This rearrangement joins TRBV19 to TRBJ2-3; 9 bases agree with TRBD1. Germline CDR1 is LNHDA and CDR2 is SQIVND (reference sequence). Trimming removed 9 bases from V and 2 bases from J; junction bases left unmatched: 9. The CDR3 is 15 amino acids. The CDR3 sequence is CASSPGQGFTDTQYF. The DNA of the CDR3 is TGTGCCAGCAGCCCCGGACAGGGGTTCACAGATACGCAGTATTTT.

Comments on this clonotype: The junction shows a germline mismatch at one end, possibly a read error. The rearrangement links TRBV4-1 to TRBJ2-5, with TRBD2 matching over 8 bases. The CDR3 loop spans 14 amino acids. The germline CDR1 and CDR2 sequences are MGHRA and YSYEKL. CDR3 in DNA: TGTGCCAGCAGCCAAGATCGGGCGGGAGGGACCCAGTACTTC. This codes for CASSQDRAGGTQYF.

The rearrangement links TRBV14 to TRBJ2-7; no clear D gene. The CDR3 loop spans 13 amino acids. CDR1 is SGHDN, CDR2 FVKESK, per germline. Trimming stripped 0 bases from V and 12 bases from J, with 15 bases between. The CDR3 reads CASSQEPGTRWYF. DNA for the CDR3: TGTGCCAGCAGCCAAGAACCCGGAACCCGATGGTACTTC.

About this clonotype itself: A much larger clone is a single base away; this may be a read error. The V call is TRBV2, the J call TRBJ1-1; TRBD1 agrees at 8 bases. This CDR3 spans 13 amino acids. The germline V gene has CDR1 SNHLY and CDR2 FYNNEI. Trimming removed 11 bases from V and 4 bases from J; junction bases left unmatched: 9. The CDR3 here is CAGIQQGGTEAFF. The CDR3 DNA follows: TGTGCCGGCATTCAACAGGGGGGCACTGAAGCTTTCTTT. The whole variable domain, remainder taken from reference TRBV2 and TRBJ1-1, is EPEVTQTPSHQVTQMGQEVILRCVPISNHLYFYWYRQILGQKVEFLVSFYNNEISEKSEIFDDQFSVERPDGSNFTLKIRSTKLEDSAMYFCAGIQQGGTEAFFGQGTRLTVV.

In the case of this clonotype: The germline gene is not matched at one end of the junction; a read error may be the cause. V gene TRBV7-2 combines with J gene TRBJ2-7; 12 bases align to TRBD2. Germline-derived CDR1 and CDR2 are SGHTA and FQGNSA. The CDR3 length is 14 residues. In nucleotides, the CDR3 is TGCGCCAGCAGCGTGACTAGCGGGGGCCACGAGCAGTACTTC. Protein sequence: CASSVTSGGHEQYF.

The J gene is TRBJ1-5, the V gene TRBV9; perhaps TRBD1 as D (6 bases). The CDR3 sequence is 15 residues long. Germline V gene sequence: CDR1 SGDLS, CDR2 YYNGEE. Trimming took 0 bases from V and 7 from J, leaving 14 bases between them. The CDR3 spells CASSVGGGVSQPQHF. The CDR3 nucleotides are TGTGCCAGCAGCGTAGGAGGGGGAGTCTCCCAGCCCCAGCATTTT. Complete variable domain (other parts from reference TRBV9 and TRBJ1-5): DSGVTQTPKHLITATGQRVTLRCSPRSGDLSVYWYQQSLDQGLQFLIQYYNGEERAKGNILERFSAQQFPDLHSELNLSSLELGDSALYFCASSVGGGVSQPQHFGDGTRLSIL.

The chain has TRBV12-3 or TRBV12-4 and TRBJ2-5; 9 bases line up with TRBD1. V lost 5 bases to trimming and J lost 5 bases; unmatched junction nucleotides: 6. The length of the CDR3 is 14 residues. The CDR3 region has the DNA TGTGCCAGCAGTGCGGGACAGGGTTGGGAGACCCAGTACTTC. Protein: CASSAGQGWETQYF.

This clonotype was observed a single time. A junction boundary mismatches the germline segment, possibly from a read error. The chain employs TRBV7-7 and TRBJ2-7, with 8 nucleotides matching TRBD1. CDR1 and CDR2 from the germline V gene are SSHAT and FNYEAQ (reference sequence). CDR3 length: 16 amino acids. The CDR3: CASSLASGQGSYEQYF. As DNA, the CDR3 is TGTGCTAGCAGCTTAGCTTCCGGACAGGGCTCCTACGAGCAGTACTTC. The full variable domain, with the rest looked up from reference TRBV7-7 and TRBJ2-7, is GAGVSQSPRYKVTKRGQDVTLRCDPISSHATLYWYQQALGQGPEFLTYFNYEAQPDKSGLPSDRFSAERPEGSISTLTIQRTEQRDSAMYRCASSLASGQGSYEQYFGPGTRLTVT.

At least ten counts were recorded for this clonotype. The rearrangement uses TRBV24-1 and TRBJ2-5; 13 bases are shared with TRBD2. V was clipped by 2 bases and J by 5 bases; unmatched bases: 4. The CDR3 spans 16 residues. Germline V lookup: CDR1 KGHDR, CDR2 SFDVKD. CDR3 nucleotides: TGTGCCACCAGTGATTGGCGGACTAGCGGGGGCGAGACCCAGTACTTC. It translates to CATSDWRTSGGETQYF.

The CDR3 spells CASSGGIDPYEQYF. Written as DNA, the CDR3 is TGTGCCAGCAGTGGGGGGATAGATCCGTACGAGCAGTACTTC. The V gene is TRBV6-1, the J gene TRBJ2-7, with D possibly called TRBD1 or TRBD2 (5 bases each). Germline CDR1 and CDR2: MNHNS and SASEGT. The V end was cut by 4 bases, the J end by 4 bases, with 14 bases between. This CDR3 contains 14 residues.

The V and J genes are TRBV2 and TRBJ2-1; perhaps TRBD2 as D (5 bases). The CDR3 sequence is 15 residues long. Germline V gene sequence: CDR1 SNHLY, CDR2 FYNNEI. Trimming took off 4 bases at V and 4 bases at J, with 14 bases between the two ends. This CDR3 is CASSVASGLYNEQFF. The CDR3 bases are TGTGCCAGCAGTGTAGCGAGCGGTCTTTACAATGAGCAGTTCTTC.

This clonotype appeared many times. The rearrangement links TRBV2 to TRBJ1-5, with unresolved D. In germline, CDR1 is SNHLY, CDR2 FYNNEI. The CDR3 length is 14 residues. Trimming pared 4 bases from V and 3 bases from J, leaving 10 bases between. Here the CDR3 DNA reads TGTGCCAGCAGTGGTGAAGGGAACAATCAGCCCCAGCATTTT. Translated, it gives CASSGEGNNQPQHF.

V gene TRBV4-1 combines with J gene TRBJ2-7; perhaps D is TRBD1 or TRBD2 (5 bases each). The V and J ends lost 1 base and 11 bases respectively, with 21 bases between them. Per the germline V gene, CDR1 is MGHRA and CDR2 is YSYEKL. The CDR3 length is 15 residues. For the CDR3, the DNA is TGCGCCAGCAGCCAAGTTGGGGGTTCCTCTACGGAAGAGTACTTC. Translated: CASSQVGGSSTEEYF.

This clonotype occurred a few times. The J gene is TRBJ2-6, the V gene TRBV2; D is uncertain. Germline V gives CDR1 SNHLY, CDR2 FYNNEI. Trimming shortened V by 5 bases and J by 4 bases, and 12 bases separated the two germline ends. The CDR3 consists of 15 residues. Written as DNA, the CDR3 is TGTGCCAGCAGTTTGGAAGGGTACGGGGCCAACGTCCTGACTTTC. This gives the protein CASSLEGYGANVLTF.

This clonotype was counted many times. The V call is TRBV12-3 or TRBV12-4, the J call TRBJ1-1; 8 bases agree with TRBD1. J lost 5 bases, V lost 5 bases, and 7 bases had no gene match. This CDR3 contains 14 residues. As DNA, the CDR3 is TGTGCCAGCAGTGAGACAGGGGCCTGGACTGAAGCTTTCTTT. It codes for CASSETGAWTEAFF.

This clonotype was observed a handful of times. This chain links TRBV12-3 or TRBV12-4 with TRBJ1-2, with TRBD1 as a possible D gene (5 bases). This CDR3 region has 14 residues. V lost 6 bases, J lost 2 bases, and 13 bases lay in between. The CDR3 protein is CASSPRDENYGYTF. The CDR3 bases are TGTGCCAGCAGCCCCCGGGACGAAAACTATGGCTACACCTTC.

This clonotype occurred many times. V is TRBV15 and J is TRBJ1-1; 11 positions agree with TRBD1. This CDR3 is 17 amino acids long. CDR1 is LNHNV and CDR2 is YYDKDF in the germline V gene (reference sequence). The junction had 16 bases not matched to a gene; V was cut back by 8 bases and J by 5 bases. This CDR3 is CATLSSGTGGLGTEAFF. The CDR3 DNA reads as TGTGCCACCTTATCCTCTGGGACAGGGGGACTTGGTACTGAAGCTTTCTTT.